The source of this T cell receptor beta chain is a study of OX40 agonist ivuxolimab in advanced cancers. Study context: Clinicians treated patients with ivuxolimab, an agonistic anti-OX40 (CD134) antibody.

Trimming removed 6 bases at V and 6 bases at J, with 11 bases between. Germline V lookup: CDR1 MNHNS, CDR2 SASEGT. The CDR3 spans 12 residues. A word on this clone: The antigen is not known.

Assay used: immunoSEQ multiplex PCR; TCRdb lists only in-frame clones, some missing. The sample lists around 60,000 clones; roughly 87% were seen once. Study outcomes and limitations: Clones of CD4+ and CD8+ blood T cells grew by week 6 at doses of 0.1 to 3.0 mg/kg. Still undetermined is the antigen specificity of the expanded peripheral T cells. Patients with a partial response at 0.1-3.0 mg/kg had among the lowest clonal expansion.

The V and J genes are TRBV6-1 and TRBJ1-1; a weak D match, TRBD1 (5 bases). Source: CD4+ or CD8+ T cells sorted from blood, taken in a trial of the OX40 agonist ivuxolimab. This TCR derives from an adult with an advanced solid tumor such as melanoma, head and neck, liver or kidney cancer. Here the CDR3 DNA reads TGTGCCAGCAGAGCCCAGGGCCCTGAAGCTTTCTTT. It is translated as CASRAQGPEAFF.